The 2 T cell receptor beta chains below come from one sample, sequenced in a study of T cell responses to AZD1222 COVID-19 vaccine. The assay was immunoSEQ multiplex PCR, and TCRdb's table has in-frame clones only and misses some. The sample lists 100,000 to 150,000 clones, about 85% seen once, with around 3% in the top ten. Specimen: peripheral blood, collected 28 days after the second AZD1222 dose. The receptors come from an adult who received the AZD1222 COVID-19 vaccine.

V usage is TRBV7-3 and J usage is TRBJ2-3, with 8 bases identical to TRBD1. The V segment lost 5 bases and the J segment 2 bases; nucleotides outside the gene matches: 6. The germline gives CDR1 SGHTA, CDR2 FQGTGA. This CDR3 region has 15 residues. CDR3 nucleotides: TGTGCCAGCAGCCCTGGGACAGGCCACACAGATACGCAGTATTTT. It specifies CASSPGTGHTDTQYF.

This clone was seen only once. The rearrangement joins TRBV6-5 to TRBJ2-5; TRBD1 matches 7 bases. From germline, CDR1 is MNHEY and CDR2 SVGAGI. CDR3 length equals 13 residues. V was pared by 6 bases and J by 4 bases, with 5 bases of the junction left unmatched. The CDR3 here is CASSQTGRETQYF. In DNA form, the CDR3 reads TGTGCCAGCAGCCAGACAGGGAGAGAGACCCAGTACTTC.